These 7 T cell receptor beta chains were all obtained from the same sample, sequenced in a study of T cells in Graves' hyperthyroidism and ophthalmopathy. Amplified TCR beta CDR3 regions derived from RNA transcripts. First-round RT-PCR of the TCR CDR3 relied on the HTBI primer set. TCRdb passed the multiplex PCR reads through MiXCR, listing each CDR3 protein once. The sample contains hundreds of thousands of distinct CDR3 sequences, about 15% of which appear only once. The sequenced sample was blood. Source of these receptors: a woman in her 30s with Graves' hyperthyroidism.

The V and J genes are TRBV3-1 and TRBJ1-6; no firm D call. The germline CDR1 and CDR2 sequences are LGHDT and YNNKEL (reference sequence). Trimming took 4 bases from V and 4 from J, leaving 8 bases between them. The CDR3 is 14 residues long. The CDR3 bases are TGTGCCAGCAGCCGCCGGACGTATAATTCACCCCTCCACTTT. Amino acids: CASSRRTYNSPLHF.

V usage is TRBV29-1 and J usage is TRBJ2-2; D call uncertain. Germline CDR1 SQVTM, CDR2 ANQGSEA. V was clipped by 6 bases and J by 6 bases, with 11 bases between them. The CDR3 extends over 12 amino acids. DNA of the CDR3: TGCAGCGTAAGAAGCAGGTCCGGGGAGCTGTTTTTT. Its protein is CSVRSRSGELFF.

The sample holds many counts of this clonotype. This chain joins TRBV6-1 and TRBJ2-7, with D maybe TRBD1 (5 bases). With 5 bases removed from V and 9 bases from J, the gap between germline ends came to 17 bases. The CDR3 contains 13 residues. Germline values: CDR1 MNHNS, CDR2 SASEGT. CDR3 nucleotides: TGTGCCAGCAGTAGGCAGGGAAGTACGGGGCAGTACTTC. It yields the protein CASSRQGSTGQYF.

The CDR3 sequence: CASGKFAGAYSNQPQHF. CDR3 coding DNA: TGTGCCAGCGGAAAGTTTGCCGGGGCTTATAGCAATCAGCCCCAGCATTTT. This chain connects TRBV27 to TRBJ1-5, with D possibly matching TRBD1 (5 bases). The germline V gene encodes CDR1 MNHEY and CDR2 SMNVEV (reference sequence). The V end was cut by 8 bases, the J end by 0 bases, with 20 bases between. The length of the CDR3 is 17 residues.

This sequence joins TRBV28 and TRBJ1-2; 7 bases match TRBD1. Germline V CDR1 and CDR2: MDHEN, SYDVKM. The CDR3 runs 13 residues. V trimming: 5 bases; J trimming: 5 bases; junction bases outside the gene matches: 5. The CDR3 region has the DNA TGTGCCAGCAGTGACAGGGACTTTTATGGCTACACCTTC. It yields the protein CASSDRDFYGYTF.

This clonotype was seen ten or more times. The CDR3 region is CASRSDSYEQYF. CDR3 nucleotide sequence: TGTGCCAGCAGGTCCGACTCCTACGAGCAGTACTTC. J is TRBJ2-7 and V is TRBV6-1; the D is unclear. The V gene's germline CDR1 is MNHNS and CDR2 SASEGT. The CDR3 loop spans 12 amino acids. V was shortened by 6 bases and J by 0 bases, with 6 bases between the two germline ends.

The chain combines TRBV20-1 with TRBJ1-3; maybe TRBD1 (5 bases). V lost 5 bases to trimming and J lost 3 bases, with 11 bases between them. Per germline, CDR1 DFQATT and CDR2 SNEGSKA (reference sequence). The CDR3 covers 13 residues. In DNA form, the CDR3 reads TGCAGTGCTGCCCGGGACGTTGGAAACACCATATATTTT. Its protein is CSAARDVGNTIYF.